A few counts support the clone carrying this T cell receptor beta chain. What it recognizes is unknown. Unfractionated PBMC were spiked with known numbers of KT2 clone cells. The entry originates in a study of quantifying T cell responses using KT2 cells. Across the whole study: cDNA was made from DNase-treated RNA using alpha and beta constant primers.

In germline, CDR1 is DFQATT, CDR2 SNEGSKA (reference sequence). Trimming took off 0 bases at V and 0 bases at J, with 11 bases between the two ends. There are 16 residues in the CDR3. An oligo carrying a UMI was ligated to the cDNA 3' end. First-round PCR used three to five cycles and beta primers RC1.1 and RC1.2 covering TRBC1 and TRBC2. TCRdb ran MiXCR on the UMI-ligation and nested PCR reads and lists one entry per CDR3 protein. This sample yields roughly 51,000 distinct CDR3 sequences, of which roughly an eighth are seen a single time; approximately 10% belongs to the top ten. Points from the study as a whole: KT2 clone alpha and beta sequence counts scaled linearly with input KT2 cell number.

Input material: PBMCs spiked with cells of the T cell clone KT2. The chain carries TRBV20-1 and TRBJ2-2; D unclear. The TCR comes from a human donor. The CDR3 is CSARDSSYTNTGELFF. In DNA form, the CDR3 reads TGCAGTGCTAGAGATTCCAGCTACACGAACACCGGGGAGCTGTTTTTT.